This T cell receptor beta chain was retrieved from a study of T cell repertoires in cytomegalovirus infection (dated by TCRdb to the late 2010s). Background for the entire study: Because public TCR beta signatures pointed to carriage of CMV infection together with the matching HLA type, the HLA type of each donor mattered for the analysis.

This clonotype was counted only a few times. Its target antigen remains unknown. The input lacks base qualities; no much larger clone sits a single base away. On the study overall, not on this receptor specifically: The ex vivo response was dominated by HLA-C-restricted CMV-specific TCR beta clonotypes, which also provided the single most frequent clonotype in two of eight donors. In both this cohort and an independent cohort of 350 or so donors, the cumulative frequency of public TCR beta family members distinguished carriers of CMV infection plus the relevant HLA type.

The data were produced on an Illumina HiSeq 1500. TCRdb's own reprocessing of the public reads used fastp at Q25 and MiXCR and kept productive beta chains. Every CDR3 protein is listed once, alongside the most common genes and DNA of its rows. A total of 170,000 or so distinct CDR3 sequences appear in this sample, around 14% of them only once. The ten largest clones capture 20% to 30% of the sample. From V the trimming removes 2 bases and from J it removes 7 bases, while the gene matches leave 6 bases of the junction unaccounted for. Measured from the cysteine to the phenylalanine, the CDR3 is 16 residues long. The CDR3 DNA has 48 bases and is translated from base 1. CDR1 and CDR2 were assigned from the germline V gene as MDHEN and SYDVKM.

The sample comprised PBMCs. This sequence was found in a human donor in good health (CMV status not recorded). Some clones in this sample may be carry-over from other donors' samples. The sequence is built from TRBV28 and TRBJ1-6; 9 nucleotides in the junction match TRBD1. CDR3 loop: CASSLTGTGSNSPLHF. The DNA sequence is TGTGCCAGCAGTTTAACCGGGACAGGGAGCAATTCACCCCTCCACTTT.